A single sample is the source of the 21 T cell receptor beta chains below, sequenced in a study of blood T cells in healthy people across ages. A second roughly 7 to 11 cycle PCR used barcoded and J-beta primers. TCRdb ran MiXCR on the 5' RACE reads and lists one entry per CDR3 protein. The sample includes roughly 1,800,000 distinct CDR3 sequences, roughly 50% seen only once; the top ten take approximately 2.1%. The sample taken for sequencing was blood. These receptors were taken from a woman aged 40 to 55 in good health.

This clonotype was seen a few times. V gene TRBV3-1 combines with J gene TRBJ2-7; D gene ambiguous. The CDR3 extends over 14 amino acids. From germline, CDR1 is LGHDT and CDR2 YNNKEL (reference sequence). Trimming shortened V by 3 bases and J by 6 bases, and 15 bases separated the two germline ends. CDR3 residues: CASSQRTAAREQYF. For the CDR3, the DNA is TGTGCCAGCAGCCAGAGGACCGCTGCCCGCGAGCAGTACTTC.

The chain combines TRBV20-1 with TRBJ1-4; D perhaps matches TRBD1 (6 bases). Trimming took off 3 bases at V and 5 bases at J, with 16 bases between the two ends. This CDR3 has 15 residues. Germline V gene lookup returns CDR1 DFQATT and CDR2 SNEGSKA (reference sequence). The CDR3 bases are TGCAGTGCTAGTAGCGTCCAGGGGAGAAATGAAAAACTGTTTTTT. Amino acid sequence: CSASSVQGRNEKLFF.

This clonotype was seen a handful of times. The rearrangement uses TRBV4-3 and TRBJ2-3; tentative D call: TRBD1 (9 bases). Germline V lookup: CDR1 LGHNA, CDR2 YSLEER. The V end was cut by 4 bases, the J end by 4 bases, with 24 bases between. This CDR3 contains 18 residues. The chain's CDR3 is CASSPHLSGTGSSDTQYF. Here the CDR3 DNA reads TGCGCCAGCAGCCCTCACCTTAGCGGGACAGGGAGTTCAGATACGCAGTATTTT.

CDR3 loop: CASSMDGDYYEQYF. CDR3 in DNA: TGTGCCAGCAGTATGGATGGGGACTACTACGAGCAGTACTTC. The chain couples TRBV6-2 or TRBV6-3 to TRBJ2-4, with 7 bases aligning to TRBD2. TRBJ2-7 matches the DNA end more closely, so the J call is doubtful. Germline CDR1 is MNHEY and CDR2 is SVGEGT. The CDR3 covers 14 residues.

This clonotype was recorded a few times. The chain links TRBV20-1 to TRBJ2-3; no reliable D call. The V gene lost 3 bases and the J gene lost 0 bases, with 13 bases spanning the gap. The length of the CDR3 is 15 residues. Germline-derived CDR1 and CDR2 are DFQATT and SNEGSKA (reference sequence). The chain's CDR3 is CSASIHRTSTDTQYF. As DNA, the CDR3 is TGCAGTGCTAGTATCCACAGAACTAGCACAGATACGCAGTATTTT.

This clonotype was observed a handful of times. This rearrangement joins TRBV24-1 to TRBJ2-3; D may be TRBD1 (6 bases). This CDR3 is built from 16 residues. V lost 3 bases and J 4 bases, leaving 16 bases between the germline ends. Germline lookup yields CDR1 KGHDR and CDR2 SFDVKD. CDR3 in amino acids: CATSDPGQLTPDTQYF. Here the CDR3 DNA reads TGTGCCACCAGTGATCCGGGACAACTAACGCCAGATACGCAGTATTTT.

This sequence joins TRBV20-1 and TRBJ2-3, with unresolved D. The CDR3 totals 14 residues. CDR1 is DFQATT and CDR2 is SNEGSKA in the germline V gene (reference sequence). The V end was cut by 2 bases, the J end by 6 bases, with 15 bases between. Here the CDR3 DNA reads TGCAGTGCTAGACCGCCTGATTTGGGCGATACGCAGTATTTT. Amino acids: CSARPPDLGDTQYF.

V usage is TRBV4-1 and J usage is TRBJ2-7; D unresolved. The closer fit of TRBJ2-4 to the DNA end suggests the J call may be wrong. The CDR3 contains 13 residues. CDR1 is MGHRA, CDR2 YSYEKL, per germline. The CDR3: CASSQAPMNIQYF. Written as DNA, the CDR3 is TGCGCCAGCAGCCAGGCCCCAATGAACATTCAGTACTTC.

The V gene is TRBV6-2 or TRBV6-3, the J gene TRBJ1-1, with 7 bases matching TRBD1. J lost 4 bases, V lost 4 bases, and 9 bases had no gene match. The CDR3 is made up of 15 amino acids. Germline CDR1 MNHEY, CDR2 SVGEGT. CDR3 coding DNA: TGTGCCAGCAGTTCCCCCGGACAGGTCTCCACTGAAGCTTTCTTT. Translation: CASSSPGQVSTEAFF.

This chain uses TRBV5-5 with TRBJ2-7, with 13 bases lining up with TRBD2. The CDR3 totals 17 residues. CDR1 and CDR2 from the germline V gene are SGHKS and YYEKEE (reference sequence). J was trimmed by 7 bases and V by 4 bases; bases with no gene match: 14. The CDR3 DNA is TGTGCCAGCAGCCCCAGGGGACTAGCGGGGATCTACAATGAGCAGTACTTC. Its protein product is CASSPRGLAGIYNEQYF. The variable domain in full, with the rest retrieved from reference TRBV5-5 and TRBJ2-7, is DAGVTQSPTHLIKTRGQQVTLRCSPISGHKSVSWYQQVLGQGPQFIFQYYEKEERGRGNFPDRFSARQFPNYSSELNVNALLLGDSALYLCASSPRGLAGIYNEQYFGPGTRLTVT.

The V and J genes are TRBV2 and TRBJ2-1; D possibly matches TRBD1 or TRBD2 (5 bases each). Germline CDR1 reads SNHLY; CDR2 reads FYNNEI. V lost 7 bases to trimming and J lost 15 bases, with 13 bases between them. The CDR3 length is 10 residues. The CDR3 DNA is TGTGCCAGCATCGGGACCAGAGGGTTCTTC. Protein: CASIGTRGFF.

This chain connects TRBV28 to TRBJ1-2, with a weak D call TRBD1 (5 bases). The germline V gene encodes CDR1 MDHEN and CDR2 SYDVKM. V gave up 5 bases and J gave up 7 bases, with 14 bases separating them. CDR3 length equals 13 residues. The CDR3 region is CASSPGTPSGYTF. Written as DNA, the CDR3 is TGTGCCAGCAGTCCAGGGACGCCAAGTGGCTACACCTTC.

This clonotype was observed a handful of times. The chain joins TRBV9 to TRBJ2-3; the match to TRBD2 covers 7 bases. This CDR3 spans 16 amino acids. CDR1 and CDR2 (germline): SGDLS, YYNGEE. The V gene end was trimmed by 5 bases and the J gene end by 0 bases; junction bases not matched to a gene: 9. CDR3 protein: CASSDPSGSSTDTQYF. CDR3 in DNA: TGTGCCAGCAGTGATCCTAGCGGCTCAAGCACAGATACGCAGTATTTT.

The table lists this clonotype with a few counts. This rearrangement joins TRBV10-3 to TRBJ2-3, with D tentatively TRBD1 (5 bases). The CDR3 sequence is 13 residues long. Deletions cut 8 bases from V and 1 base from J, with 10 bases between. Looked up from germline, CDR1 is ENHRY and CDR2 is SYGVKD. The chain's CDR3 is CAILKQGTDTQYF. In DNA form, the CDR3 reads TGTGCCATCCTGAAACAGGGCACAGATACGCAGTATTTT.

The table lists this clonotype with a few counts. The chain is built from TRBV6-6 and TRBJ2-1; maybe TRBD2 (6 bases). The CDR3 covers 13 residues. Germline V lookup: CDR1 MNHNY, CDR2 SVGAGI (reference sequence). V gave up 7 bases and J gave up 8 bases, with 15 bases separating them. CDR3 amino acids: CASTRDSWDEQFF. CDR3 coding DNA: TGTGCCAGCACTCGGGACTCCTGGGATGAGCAGTTCTTC.

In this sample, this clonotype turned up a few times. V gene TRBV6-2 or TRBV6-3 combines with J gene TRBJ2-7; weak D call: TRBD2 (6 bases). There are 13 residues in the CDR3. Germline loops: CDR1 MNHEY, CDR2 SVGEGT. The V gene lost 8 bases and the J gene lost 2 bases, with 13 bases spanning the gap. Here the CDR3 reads CASHPGVTYEQYF. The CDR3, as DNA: TGTGCCAGCCATCCGGGGGTGACCTACGAGCAGTACTTC.

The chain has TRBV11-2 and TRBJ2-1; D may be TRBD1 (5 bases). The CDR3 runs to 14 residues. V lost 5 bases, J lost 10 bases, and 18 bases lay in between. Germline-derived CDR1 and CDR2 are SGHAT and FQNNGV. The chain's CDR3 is CASSTSTGLYEQFF. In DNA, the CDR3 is TGTGCCAGCAGCACATCAACAGGTCTTTACGAGCAGTTCTTC.

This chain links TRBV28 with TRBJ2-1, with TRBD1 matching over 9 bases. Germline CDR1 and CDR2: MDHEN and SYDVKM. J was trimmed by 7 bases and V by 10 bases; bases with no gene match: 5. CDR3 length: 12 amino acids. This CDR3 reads CAKIQGANEQFF. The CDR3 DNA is TGTGCCAAGATACAGGGGGCTAATGAGCAGTTCTTC.

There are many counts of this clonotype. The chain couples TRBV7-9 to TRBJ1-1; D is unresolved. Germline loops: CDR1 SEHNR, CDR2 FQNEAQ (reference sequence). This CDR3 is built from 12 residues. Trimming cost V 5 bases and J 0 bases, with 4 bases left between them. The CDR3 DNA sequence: TGTGCCAGCAGCCCCCTGAACACTGAAGCTTTCTTT. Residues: CASSPLNTEAFF.

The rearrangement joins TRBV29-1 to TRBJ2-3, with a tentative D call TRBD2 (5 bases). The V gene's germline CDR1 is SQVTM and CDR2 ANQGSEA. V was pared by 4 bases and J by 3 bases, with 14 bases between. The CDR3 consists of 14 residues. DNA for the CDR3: TGCAGCGTTGGGCACCGAAGGAGGACAGATACGCAGTATTTT. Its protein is CSVGHRRRTDTQYF.

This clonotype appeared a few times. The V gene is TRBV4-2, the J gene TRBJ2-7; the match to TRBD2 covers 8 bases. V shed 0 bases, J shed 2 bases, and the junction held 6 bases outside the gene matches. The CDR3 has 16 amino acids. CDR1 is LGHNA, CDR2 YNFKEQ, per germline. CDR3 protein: CASSQESNSGTYEQYF. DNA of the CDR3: TGTGCCAGCAGCCAAGAGAGTAATAGCGGGACCTACGAGCAGTACTTC.